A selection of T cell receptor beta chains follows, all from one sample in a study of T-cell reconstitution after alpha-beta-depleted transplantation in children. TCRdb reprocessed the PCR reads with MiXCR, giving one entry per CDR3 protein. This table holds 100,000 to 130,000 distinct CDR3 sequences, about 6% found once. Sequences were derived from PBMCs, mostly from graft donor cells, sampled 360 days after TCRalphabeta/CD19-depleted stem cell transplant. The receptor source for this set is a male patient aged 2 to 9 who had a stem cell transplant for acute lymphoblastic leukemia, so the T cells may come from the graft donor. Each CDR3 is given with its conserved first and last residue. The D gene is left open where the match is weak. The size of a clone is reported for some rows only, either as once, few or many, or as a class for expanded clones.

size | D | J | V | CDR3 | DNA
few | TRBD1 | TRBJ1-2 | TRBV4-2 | CASSRLSTGEIYGYTF | TGTGCCAGCAGCCGGCTATCGACAGGGGAAATCTATGGCTACACCTTC
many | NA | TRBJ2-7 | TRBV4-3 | CASSHTPDISYEQYF | TGCGCCAGCAGCCACACCCCGGACATATCCTACGAGCAGTACTTC
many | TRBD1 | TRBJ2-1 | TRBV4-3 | CASSQEGGGSYNEQFF | TGCGCCAGCAGCCAAGAAGGGGGCGGTTCCTACAATGAGCAGTTCTTC
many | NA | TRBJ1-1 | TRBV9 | CASSSNTEAFF | TGTGCCAGCAGTTCGAACACTGAAGCTTTCTTT
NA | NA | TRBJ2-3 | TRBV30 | CAWSVGALRRRTDTQYF | TGTGCCTGGAGTGTAGGGGCCCTCCGGAGGCGCACAGATACGCAGTATTTT
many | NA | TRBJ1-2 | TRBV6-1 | CATGLGGYGYTF | TGTGCCACCGGGCTGGGGGGCTATGGCTACACCTTC
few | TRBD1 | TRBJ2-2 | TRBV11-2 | CASSADRGRTGELFF | TGTGCCAGCAGCGCGGACAGGGGCCGGACCGGGGAGCTGTTTTTT
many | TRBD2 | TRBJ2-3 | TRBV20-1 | CSAQPETSGTDTQYF | TGCAGTGCCCAACCCGAGACTAGCGGCACAGATACGCAGTATTTT
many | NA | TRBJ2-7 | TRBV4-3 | CASSQERLSSYEQYF | TGCGCCAGCAGCCAGGAACGCCTCAGCTCCTACGAGCAGTACTTC
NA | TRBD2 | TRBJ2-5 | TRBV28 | CASSSPDRLAGGETQYF | TGTGCCAGCAGCTCCCCAGATAGACTAGCGGGAGGAGAGACCCAGTACTTC
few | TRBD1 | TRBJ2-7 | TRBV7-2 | CASSPDRGLNEQYF | TGTGCCAGCAGCCCGGACAGGGGGCTCAACGAGCAGTACTTC
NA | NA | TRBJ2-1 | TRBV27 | CASSLICGEQFF | TGTGCCAGCAGTTTAATCTGCGGTGAGCAGTTCTTC
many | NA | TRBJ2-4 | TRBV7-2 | CASSFGGMGQTFPQYF | TGTGCCAGCAGCTTCGGAGGAATGGGACAAACATTCCCTCAGTACTTC
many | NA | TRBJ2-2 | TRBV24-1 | CATSDPSYAGELFF | TGTGCCACCAGTGATCCTAGTTACGCCGGGGAGCTGTTTTTT
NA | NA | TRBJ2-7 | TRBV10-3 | CAISEERPSSYEQYF | TGTGCCATCAGTGAGGAGAGACCCAGCTCCTACGAGCAGTACTTC
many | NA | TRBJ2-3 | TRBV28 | CASSPRITDTQYF | TGTGCCAGCAGTCCCAGGATCACAGATACGCAGTATTTT
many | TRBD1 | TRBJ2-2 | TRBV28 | CASTPGQLNTGELFF | TGTGCCAGCACACCGGGACAGCTAAACACCGGGGAGCTGTTTTTT
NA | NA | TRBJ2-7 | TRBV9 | CASSVGPGYEQYF | TGTGCCAGCAGCGTAGGCCCAGGCTACGAGCAGTACTTC
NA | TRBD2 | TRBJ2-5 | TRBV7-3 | CASSLGTSGREETQYF | TGTGCCAGCAGCCTCGGGACTAGCGGGAGGGAAGAGACCCAGTACTTC
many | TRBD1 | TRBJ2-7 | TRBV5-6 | CASSDGTGEYEQYF | TGTGCCAGCTCCGATGGGACAGGGGAATACGAGCAGTACTTC
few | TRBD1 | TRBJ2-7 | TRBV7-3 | CASSLVRQGKRYEQYF | TGTGCCAGCAGCTTAGTGCGACAGGGGAAAAGGTACGAGCAGTACTTC
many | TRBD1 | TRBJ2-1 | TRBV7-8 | CASSLDRGLRNEQFF | TGTGCCAGCAGCTTAGACAGGGGGTTGCGGAATGAGCAGTTCTTC
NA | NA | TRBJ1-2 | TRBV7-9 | CASSDRYGYTF | TGTGCCAGCAGCGACAGATATGGCTACACCTTC
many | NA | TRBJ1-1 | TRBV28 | CGVIRESLFGTEAFF | TGTGGCGTAATCCGGGAGTCCTTGTTCGGTACTGAAGCTTTCTTT
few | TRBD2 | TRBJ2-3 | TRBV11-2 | CASLRGGSRDTQYF | TGTGCCAGCCTCCGCGGGGGAAGCCGGGATACGCAGTATTTT
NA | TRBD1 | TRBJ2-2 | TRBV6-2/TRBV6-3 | CATLPPGQVNTGELFF | TGTGCCACGCTGCCTCCGGGACAGGTTAACACCGGGGAGCTGTTTTTT
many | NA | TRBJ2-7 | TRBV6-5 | CASSTPGYEQYF | TGTGCCAGCAGCACGCCAGGGTACGAGCAGTACTTC
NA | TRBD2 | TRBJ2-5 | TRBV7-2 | CASSSGPGLGETQYF | TGTGCCAGCAGCTCTGGACCGGGACTAGGAGAGACCCAGTACTTC
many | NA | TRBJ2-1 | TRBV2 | CASRGLPNEQFF | TGTGCCAGCAGGGGACTGCCCAATGAGCAGTTCTTC
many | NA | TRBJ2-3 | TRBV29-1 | CSVEAPLGSDTQYF | TGCAGCGTTGAGGCCCCGCTGGGCTCCGATACGCAGTATTTT
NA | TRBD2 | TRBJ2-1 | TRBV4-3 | CASSQDPLTSGRRYNEQFF | TGCGCCAGCAGCCAAGATCCCCTGACTAGCGGGAGGAGGTACAATGAGCAGTTCTTC
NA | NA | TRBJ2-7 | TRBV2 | CASRDTLGEQYF | TGTGCCAGCAGGGACACGCTCGGGGAGCAGTACTTC
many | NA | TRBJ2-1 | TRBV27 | CASSLDGGAFKEQFF | TGTGCCAGCAGTTTAGACGGGGGAGCATTCAAGGAGCAGTTCTTC
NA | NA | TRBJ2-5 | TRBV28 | CASSLSYDYTGVRETQYF | TGTGCCAGCAGTTTGAGCTACGACTATACGGGAGTAAGGGAGACCCAGTACTTC
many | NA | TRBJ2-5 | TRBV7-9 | CASSSLGREKETQYF | TGTGCCAGCAGCTCGCTCGGTAGAGAGAAAGAGACCCAGTACTTC
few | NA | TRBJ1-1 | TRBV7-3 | CASSSNGNTEAFF | TGTGCCAGCAGCTCAAACGGAAACACTGAAGCTTTCTTT
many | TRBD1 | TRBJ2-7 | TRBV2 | CASRGGQYEQYF | TGTGCCAGCAGAGGGGGCCAGTACGAGCAGTACTTC
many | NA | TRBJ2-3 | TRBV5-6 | CASSSRGDTQYF | TGTGCCAGCAGCTCCCGCGGGGATACGCAGTATTTT
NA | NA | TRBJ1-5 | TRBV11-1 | CASSLVCHTHDALCSNQPQHF | TGTGCCAGCAGCTTAGTTTGCCACACTCATGATGCACTGTGTAGCAATCAGCCCCAGCATTTT
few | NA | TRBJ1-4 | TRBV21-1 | CASSKVGELFF | TGTGCCAGCAGCAAAGTGGGGGAACTGTTTTTT
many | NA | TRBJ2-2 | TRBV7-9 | CASSLSEFGELFF | TGTGCCAGCAGCTTATCTGAGTTCGGGGAGCTGTTTTTT
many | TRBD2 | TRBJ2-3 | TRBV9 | CASRKTSGGADTQYF | TGTGCCAGCAGGAAAACTAGCGGGGGCGCAGATACGCAGTATTTT
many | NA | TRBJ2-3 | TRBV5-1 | CASSLAGHLQLTDTQYF | TGCGCCAGCAGCTTGGCCGGACACCTTCAGCTCACAGATACGCAGTATTTT
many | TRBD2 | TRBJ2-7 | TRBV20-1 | CSARPRRQRGYEQYF | TGCAGTGCTCGACCAAGGAGACAGCGGGGCTACGAGCAGTACTTC
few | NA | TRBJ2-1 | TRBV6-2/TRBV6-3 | CASSNDSLRSYNEQFF | TGTGCCAGCAGTAACGACAGCCTCCGCTCCTACAATGAGCAGTTCTTC